These 22 T cell receptor beta chains share one sample of origin, sequenced in a study of CD8 T cells in ankylosing spondylitis. Study-wide results and limits: Blood of patients with ankylosing spondylitis appeared to be characterized by a TCR beta motif of about eight highly homologous variants.

Their antigen targets remain unknown. TCRdb independently ran MiXCR on the 5' RACE reads; one entry per CDR3 protein. In the table there are hundreds of thousands of distinct CDR3 sequences, under 20% of which are singletons. The sample was blood, either unsorted or a sorted T cell fraction (not recorded which). The receptors derive from a male donor with ankylosing spondylitis.

V and J are TRBV24-1 and TRBJ1-2, with 7 positions matching TRBD1. CDR3 length: 16 amino acids. The V gene end was trimmed by 2 bases and the J gene end by 1 base; junction bases not matched to a gene: 6. Germline-derived CDR1 and CDR2 are KGHDR and SFDVKD. Here the CDR3 reads CATSDSGTEINYGYTF. Written as DNA, the CDR3 is TGTGCCACCAGTGATTCCGGGACAGAGATTAACTATGGCTACACCTTC.

This clonotype has a count of ten or more. This chain connects TRBV5-1 to TRBJ2-3; D not resolved. Germline V gene sequence: CDR1 SGHRS, CDR2 YFSETQ. Trimming left V 4 bases short and J 2 bases short, with 5 bases between. The CDR3 consists of 12 residues. CDR3 residues: CASSADTDTQYF. The CDR3 nucleotides read TGCGCCAGCAGCGCGGACACAGATACGCAGTATTTT.

The table lists this clonotype with a few counts. The rearrangement uses TRBV12-3 or TRBV12-4 and TRBJ2-3; 11 bases map to TRBD2. The CDR3 is 18 amino acids. The junction had 13 bases not matched to a gene; V was cut back by 5 bases and J by 3 bases. The CDR3 coding sequence is TGTGCCAGCAGTAAGGTGGTAGCGGGGGGGCGAGGGACAGATACGCAGTATTTT. Protein: CASSKVVAGGRGTDTQYF.

The rearrangement uses TRBV5-1 and TRBJ2-2, with a weak D call TRBD2 (7 bases). This CDR3 is 16 amino acids long. CDR1 and CDR2 from the germline V gene are SGHRS and YFSETQ. Trimming shortened V by 9 bases and J by 2 bases, and 20 bases separated the two germline ends. CDR3 amino acids: CATSRTGGPNTGELFF. In DNA, the CDR3 is TGCGCCACCTCAAGGACCGGGGGGCCTAACACCGGGGAGCTGTTTTTT.

The rearrangement joins TRBV20-1 to TRBJ2-5, with D uncertain. The CDR3 runs 17 residues. Germline lookup yields CDR1 DFQATT and CDR2 SNEGSKA (reference sequence). Trimming left V 1 base short and J 1 base short, with 19 bases between. The CDR3 DNA sequence: TGCAGTGCTAGAGTAACTGGGCGAAAGGTTGCCCAAGAGACCCAGTACTTC. Translated, it gives CSARVTGRKVAQETQYF.

This chain connects TRBV7-2 to TRBJ2-3, with 8 bases aligning to TRBD1. CDR1 is SGHTA, CDR2 FQGNSA, per germline. The CDR3 sequence is 15 residues long. V was clipped by 6 bases and J by 4 bases; unmatched bases: 9. CDR3 sequence: CASRIGTGHPDTQYF. CDR3 sequence (DNA): TGTGCCAGCAGGATCGGGACAGGTCACCCAGATACGCAGTATTTT.

The V call is TRBV2, the J call TRBJ2-1, with 8 nucleotides matching TRBD1. The germline V gene encodes CDR1 SNHLY and CDR2 FYNNEI. There are 14 residues in the CDR3. Germline trimming cut 7 bases from V and 5 bases from J; bases unmatched to any gene: 7. CDR3 nucleotides: TGTGCCAGCACCAGACAGGGGACCCACAATGAGCAGTTCTTC. It yields the protein CASTRQGTHNEQFF.

This clonotype has only a few counts. This chain links TRBV7-9 with TRBJ2-5; TRBD2 matches at 10 bases. V lost 1 base, J lost 4 bases, and 6 bases stayed unmatched. Germline CDR1 reads SEHNR; CDR2 reads FQNEAQ (reference sequence). CDR3 length equals 16 residues. The CDR3 sequence is CASSLGLAGFGETQYF. The CDR3 DNA reads as TGTGCCAGCAGCTTAGGACTAGCGGGTTTCGGAGAGACCCAGTACTTC.

The chain combines TRBV29-1 with TRBJ2-1, with D perhaps TRBD1 or TRBD2 (5 bases each). CDR1 and CDR2 (germline): SQVTM, ANQGSEA. The CDR3 extends over 14 amino acids. V was clipped by 5 bases and J by 1 base, with 12 bases between them. This CDR3 is CSVRRGPSYNEQFF. In DNA form, the CDR3 reads TGCAGCGTTCGCCGGGGCCCTTCCTACAATGAGCAGTTCTTC.

This clonotype was seen repeatedly, ten times or more. The J gene is TRBJ2-5, the V gene TRBV28; 10 bases fit TRBD2. CDR1 is MDHEN and CDR2 is SYDVKM in the germline V gene. V lost 4 bases and J lost 2; bases outside the gene matches: 4. The CDR3 contains 15 residues. CDR3: CASSSGLARQETQYF. The CDR3 nucleotides are TGTGCCAGCAGTTCGGGACTAGCGCGTCAAGAGACCCAGTACTTC.

This sequence joins TRBV20-1 and TRBJ2-5; 8 nucleotides match TRBD2. With V trimmed by 2 bases and J by 5 bases, 13 bases remained unmatched. This CDR3 contains 16 residues. Germline values: CDR1 DFQATT, CDR2 SNEGSKA (reference sequence). CDR3 in DNA: TGCAGTGCTAGAAACCGGATCGGCGGGAGGAAGGAGACCCAGTACTTC. Protein sequence: CSARNRIGGRKETQYF.

This sequence joins TRBV20-1 and TRBJ1-2; possible D gene TRBD1, 5 bases. Trimming stripped 1 base from V and 1 base from J, with 10 bases between. The CDR3 runs to 14 residues. Germline V gene sequence: CDR1 DFQATT, CDR2 SNEGSKA (reference sequence). In nucleotides, the CDR3 is TGCAGTGCTAGAGCAAACAGGTTTAACTATGGCTACACCTTC. Its protein is CSARANRFNYGYTF.

The J gene is TRBJ2-3, the V gene TRBV14; D unresolved. Per the germline V gene, CDR1 is SGHDN and CDR2 is FVKESK. V lost 4 bases to trimming and J lost 4 bases, with 18 bases between them. The CDR3 runs 16 residues. The DNA for the CDR3 is TGTGCCAGCAGCCCTCCGGGTCTTTTCGTTTCAGATACGCAGTATTTT. It yields the protein CASSPPGLFVSDTQYF. Full variable domain (remainder filled in from reference TRBV14 and TRBJ2-3): EAGVTQFPSHSVIEKGQTVTLRCDPISGHDNLYWYRRVMGKEIKFLLHFVKESKQDESGMPNNRFLAERTGGTYSTLKVQPAELEDSGVYFCASSPPGLFVSDTQYFGPGTRLTVL.

Of note for this clonotype: Compared with germline, one end of the junction differs, possibly owing to a read error. V is TRBV7-7 and J is TRBJ2-4; possibly TRBD1 for D (5 bases). Germline values: CDR1 SSHAT, CDR2 FNYEAQ (reference sequence). The CDR3 runs to 14 residues. CDR3 loop: CASSLGDRENIQYF. The CDR3 DNA reads as TGTGCTAGCAGCTTAGGGGATAGGGAAAACATTCAGTACTTC.

The table lists this clonotype with many counts. A read error may produce the germline difference seen at one junction end. The chain carries TRBV29-1 and TRBJ1-1; 8 positions agree with TRBD1. Germline V gene lookup returns CDR1 SQVTM and CDR2 ANQGSEA. The CDR3 has 9 amino acids. CDR3 in amino acids: CSVMQGAQF. The CDR3 DNA is TGCAGCGTTATGCAGGGGGCCCAATTT. Filled out from reference TRBV29-1 and TRBJ1-1, the complete variable domain reads SAVISQKPSRDICQRGTSLTIQCQVDSQVTMMFWYRQQPGQSLTLIATANQGSEATYESGFVIDKFPISRPNLTFSTLTVSNMSPEDSSIYLCSVMQGAQFGQGTRLTVV.

This sequence joins TRBV19 and TRBJ2-1, with D maybe TRBD1 (5 bases). Trimming pared 6 bases from V and 9 bases from J, leaving 12 bases between. The CDR3 contains 12 residues. The germline CDR1 and CDR2 sequences are LNHDA and SQIVND (reference sequence). The CDR3 reads CASSYSRGEQFF. CDR3 sequence (DNA): TGTGCCAGTAGCTATTCAAGGGGTGAGCAGTTCTTC.

This clonotype was observed at least ten times. The CDR3 bases are TGTGCCAGCAGCCAGAGTGACTCAAACACCGGGGAGCTGTTTTTT. This translates into CASSQSDSNTGELFF. This sequence joins TRBV4-2 and TRBJ2-2, with D uncertain. The V and J ends lost 3 bases and 2 bases respectively, with 10 bases between them. Germline CDR1 and CDR2: LGHNA and YNFKEQ. This CDR3 contains 15 residues.

This chain joins TRBV6-2 or TRBV6-3 and TRBJ1-2, with D unresolved. The length of the CDR3 is 14 residues. V dropped 0 bases and J dropped 2 bases, with 7 bases sitting between them. CDR1 MNHEY and CDR2 SVGEGT come from the germline V gene. CDR3 region: CASSYSGWNYGYTF. CDR3 sequence (DNA): TGTGCCAGCAGTTACTCAGGTTGGAACTATGGCTACACCTTC.

This clonotype has more than one count but fewer than ten. The genes are TRBV20-1 and TRBJ2-1; D is possibly TRBD2 (6 bases). The CDR3 has 14 amino acids. Trimming removed 5 bases from V and 4 bases from J, with 15 bases in between. Germline V CDR1 and CDR2: DFQATT, SNEGSKA (reference sequence). CDR3 nucleotide sequence: TGCAGTGCTGTACTAGCTCGAATTTACAATGAGCAGTTCTTC. Amino acids: CSAVLARIYNEQFF.

The chain is built from TRBV20-1 and TRBJ2-3; D is unresolved. The CDR3 sequence is 15 residues long. Trimming pared 2 bases from V and 4 bases from J, leaving 16 bases between. Germline CDR1 reads DFQATT; CDR2 reads SNEGSKA (reference sequence). This chain's CDR3 is CSARLFSRSADTQYF. CDR3 bases: TGCAGTGCTAGATTGTTCAGCCGTTCGGCAGATACGCAGTATTTT.

The rearrangement uses TRBV14 and TRBJ2-7, with D maybe TRBD2 (5 bases). CDR1 and CDR2 from the germline V gene are SGHDN and FVKESK. Trimming cost V 2 bases and J 6 bases, with 11 bases left between them. This CDR3 is 13 amino acids long. The CDR3: CASSQKGRGEQYF. In DNA form, the CDR3 reads TGTGCCAGCAGCCAAAAGGGTCGGGGCGAGCAGTACTTC. Complete variable domain (other parts from reference TRBV14 and TRBJ2-7): EAGVTQFPSHSVIEKGQTVTLRCDPISGHDNLYWYRRVMGKEIKFLLHFVKESKQDESGMPNNRFLAERTGGTYSTLKVQPAELEDSGVYFCASSQKGRGEQYFGPGTRLTVT.

CDR3: CASSPLTGGDIQYF. The CDR3 bases are TGCGCCAGCAGCCCCCTAACAGGGGGGGACATTCAGTACTTC. The genes are TRBV5-1 and TRBJ2-4, with D perhaps matching TRBD1 (8 bases). CDR1 is SGHRS and CDR2 is YFSETQ in the germline V gene. V was pared by 4 bases and J by 8 bases, with 16 bases between. This CDR3 spans 14 amino acids.